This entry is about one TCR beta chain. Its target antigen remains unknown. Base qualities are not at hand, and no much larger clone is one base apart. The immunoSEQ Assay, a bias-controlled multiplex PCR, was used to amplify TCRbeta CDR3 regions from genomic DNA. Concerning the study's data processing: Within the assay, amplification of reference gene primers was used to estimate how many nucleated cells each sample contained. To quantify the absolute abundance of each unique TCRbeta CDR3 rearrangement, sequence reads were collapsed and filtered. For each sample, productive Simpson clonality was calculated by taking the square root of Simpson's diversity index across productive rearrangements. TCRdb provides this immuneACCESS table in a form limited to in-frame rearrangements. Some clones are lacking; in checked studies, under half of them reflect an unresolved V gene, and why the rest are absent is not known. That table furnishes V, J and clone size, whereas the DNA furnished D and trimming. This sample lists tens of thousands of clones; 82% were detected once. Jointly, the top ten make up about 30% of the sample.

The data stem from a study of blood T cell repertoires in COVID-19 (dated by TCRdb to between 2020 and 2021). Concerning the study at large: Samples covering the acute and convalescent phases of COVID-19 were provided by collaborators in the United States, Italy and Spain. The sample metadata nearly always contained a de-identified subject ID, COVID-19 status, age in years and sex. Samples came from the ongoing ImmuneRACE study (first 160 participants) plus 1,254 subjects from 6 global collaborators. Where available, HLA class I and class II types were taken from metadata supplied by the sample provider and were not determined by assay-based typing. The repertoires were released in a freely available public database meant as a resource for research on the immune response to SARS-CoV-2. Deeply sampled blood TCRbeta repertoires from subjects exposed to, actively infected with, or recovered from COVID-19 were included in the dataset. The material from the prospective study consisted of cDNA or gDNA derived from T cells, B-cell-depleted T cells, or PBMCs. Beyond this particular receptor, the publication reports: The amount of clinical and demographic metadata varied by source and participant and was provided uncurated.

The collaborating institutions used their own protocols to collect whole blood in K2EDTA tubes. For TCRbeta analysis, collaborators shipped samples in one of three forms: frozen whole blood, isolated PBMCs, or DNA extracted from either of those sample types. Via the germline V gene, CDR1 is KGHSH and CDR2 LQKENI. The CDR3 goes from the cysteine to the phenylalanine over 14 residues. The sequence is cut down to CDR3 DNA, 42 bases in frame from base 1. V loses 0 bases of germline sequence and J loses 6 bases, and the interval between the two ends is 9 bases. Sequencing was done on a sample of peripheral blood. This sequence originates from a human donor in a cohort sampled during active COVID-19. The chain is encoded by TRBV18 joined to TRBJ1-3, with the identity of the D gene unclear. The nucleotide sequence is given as TGTGCCAGCTCACCACCGGTCACTCAAAACACCATATATTTT. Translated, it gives CASSPPVTQNTIYF.